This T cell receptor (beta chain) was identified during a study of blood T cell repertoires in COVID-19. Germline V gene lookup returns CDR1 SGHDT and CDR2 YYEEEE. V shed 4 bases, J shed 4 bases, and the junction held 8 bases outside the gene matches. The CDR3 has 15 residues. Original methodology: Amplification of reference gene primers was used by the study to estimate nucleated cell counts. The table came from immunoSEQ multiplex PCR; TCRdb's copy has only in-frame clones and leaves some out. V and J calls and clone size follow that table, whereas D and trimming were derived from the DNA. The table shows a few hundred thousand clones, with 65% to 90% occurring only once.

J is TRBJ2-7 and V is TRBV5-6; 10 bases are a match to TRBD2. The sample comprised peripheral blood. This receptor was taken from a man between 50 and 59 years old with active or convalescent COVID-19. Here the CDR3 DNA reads TGTGCCAGCAGCCAACTAGCGGGGACATCTTACGAGCAGTACTTC. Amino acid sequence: CASSQLAGTSYEQYF.